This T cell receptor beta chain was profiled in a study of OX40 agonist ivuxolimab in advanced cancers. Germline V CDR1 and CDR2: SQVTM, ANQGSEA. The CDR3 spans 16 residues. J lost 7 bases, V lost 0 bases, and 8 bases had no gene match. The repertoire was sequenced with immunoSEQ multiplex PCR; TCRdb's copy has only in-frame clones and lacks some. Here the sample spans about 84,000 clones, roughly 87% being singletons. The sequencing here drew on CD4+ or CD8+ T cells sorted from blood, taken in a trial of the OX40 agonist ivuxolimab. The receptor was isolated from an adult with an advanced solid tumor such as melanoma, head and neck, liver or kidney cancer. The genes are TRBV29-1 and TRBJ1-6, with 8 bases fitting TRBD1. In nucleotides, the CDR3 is TGCAGCGTTGAAGATACGAGGACAGGGACAAATTCACCCCTCCACTTT. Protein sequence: CSVEDTRTGTNSPLHF.